These T cell receptor beta chains were read from a single sample in a study of CD8 T cells in Susac syndrome. TCRdb re-derived calls from the immunoSEQ multiplex PCR reads in MiXCR, one entry per CDR3 protein. The table lists around 180,000 distinct CDR3 sequences, 85% to 95% of them singletons. Sequenced input: CD8+ T cells from PBMCs. The receptors were gathered from a human donor with multiple sclerosis. Both conserved end residues are part of each CDR3.

v_call	j_call	cdr3_aa
TRBV27	TRBJ2-7	CASSEGTSGSYEQYF
TRBV11-2	TRBJ2-7	CASSLEGLMGYEQYF
TRBV20-1	TRBJ2-1	CSASGTSGTGYNEQFF
TRBV20-1	TRBJ2-1	CSARSGSGDYNEQFF
TRBV12-3/TRBV12-4	TRBJ2-7	CASTWGGYYEQYF
TRBV29-1	TRBJ2-1	CSVSTSGAYNEQFF
TRBV6-5	TRBJ2-1	CASSYRRVGGGLDNEQFF
TRBV27	TRBJ2-1	CASSLDGSYNEQFF
TRBV2	TRBJ2-4	CASSLGDLKNIQYF
TRBV27	TRBJ2-7	CASSDSIYEQYF
TRBV20-1	TRBJ1-1	CSARPPQGGSTEAFF
TRBV27	TRBJ2-3	CASSFKPRADTQYF
TRBV9	TRBJ2-1	CASSVGTGGYNEQFF
TRBV11-2	TRBJ2-7	CASSLGVGYEQYF
TRBV29-1	TRBJ2-7	CSVEDWANGSFEQYF
TRBV5-1	TRBJ2-7	CASSLGLEKSNSYEQYF
TRBV2	TRBJ2-7	CASTGRAYEQYF
TRBV20-1	TRBJ2-5	CSAREVTSAQETQYF
TRBV5-6	TRBJ1-2	CASSLRGQTFYGYTF
TRBV6-6	TRBJ2-3	CASTASGLSTDTQYF
TRBV20-1	TRBJ2-3	CSAASGSFEQYF
TRBV4-1	TRBJ1-1	CASSQDPDLNTEAFF
TRBV7-3	TRBJ1-1	CASRAAVNTEAFF
TRBV7-2	TRBJ1-1	CASSLGQGTPEAFF
TRBV20-1	TRBJ2-5	CSARGTGGTAETQYF
TRBV6-2/TRBV6-3	TRBJ2-1	CASSRGLAGLNNEQFF
TRBV7-9	TRBJ2-7	CASSLGRGDEQYF
TRBV28	TRBJ2-5	CASTPAPGRSEETQYF
TRBV11-3	TRBJ2-1	CASSPAPGGWEQFF
TRBV2	TRBJ1-4	CASSEQIANEKLFF
TRBV24-1	TRBJ2-7	CATSDPISHEQYF
TRBV20-1	TRBJ2-5	CSARVYRARYQETQYF
TRBV3-1	TRBJ1-3	CASSQDSSSGNTIYF
TRBV5-6	TRBJ2-1	CASSLMVGAANEQFF
TRBV20-1	TRBJ1-2	CSARERGPYGYTF
TRBV4-2	TRBJ2-3	CASSHGTTQYF
TRBV7-9	TRBJ2-1	CASSLADRGFGNEQFF
TRBV20-1	TRBJ1-1	CSARVVNTEAFF
TRBV20-1	TRBJ2-7	CSASPSERAYEQYF
TRBV4-1	TRBJ2-7	CASSQVVGRAYEQYF
TRBV20-1	TRBJ2-1	CSAVGGPSYNEQFF
TRBV9	TRBJ2-7	CASSVGGNSGAWQYF
TRBV19	TRBJ2-1	CASRPGQKNYNEQFF
TRBV12-5	TRBJ2-3	CASGFGRDTDTQYF
TRBV27	TRBJ2-7	CASSFTGGREQYF
TRBV4-1	TRBJ1-2	CASSQESGDHYGYTF
TRBV12-5	TRBJ2-7	CASGLGGNYEQYF
TRBV7-9	TRBJ1-2	CASSLGALNGYTF
TRBV6-1	TRBJ2-5	CASSEIGRGETQYF
TRBV7-9	TRBJ2-5	CASSLSSGRGIETQYF
TRBV7-9	TRBJ2-7	CASSPGLAGRYEQYF
TRBV24-1	TRBJ2-5	CATSDLGETQYF
TRBV19	TRBJ1-5	CASSIWGTLSNQPQHF
TRBV7-2	TRBJ2-3	CASSLRLGKTDTQYF
TRBV3-1	TRBJ2-1	CASSPGLGAANEQFF
TRBV20-1	TRBJ2-7	CSAREAGAVSYEQYF
TRBV15	TRBJ1-2	CATSRADGNYGYTF
TRBV9	TRBJ1-2	CASSVAAQGSYGYTF
TRBV29-1	TRBJ2-5	CSASRRDQETQYF
TRBV11-2	TRBJ1-2	CASSSTGIVNYGYTF